These T cell receptor beta chains were read from a single sample in a study of early T cells in non-severe SARS-CoV-2 infection. In TCRdb, the 5' RACE reads were re-called with MiXCR into one record per CDR3 protein. The sample comprises about 94,000 distinct CDR3 sequences, under 15% of which are singletons, and about 2.3% rests with the top ten. Specimen: whole blood. All receptors derive from an adult who was a healthcare worker with PCR-confirmed SARS-CoV-2 infection or an uninfected control (not recorded which). Each CDR3 is given with its conserved first and last residue. The D gene is left open where the match is weak. Size values are once, few and many counts, or a class for expanded clones, and some rows have none.

size: -
J: TRBJ2-6
D: -
V: TRBV20-1
CDR3: CSARGSSSGANVLTF
DNA: TGCAGTGCTAGAGGGAGTTCCTCTGGGGCCAACGTCCTGACTTTC

size: -
J: TRBJ2-5
D: -
V: TRBV5-1
CDR3: CASSSTIPRATKETQYF
DNA: TGCGCCAGCAGCTCGACTATCCCCCGGGCGACCAAAGAGACCCAGTACTTC

size: many
J: TRBJ1-3
D: -
V: TRBV7-2
CDR3: CASSSAGRGGNTIYF
DNA: TGTGCCAGCAGCTCCGCGGGGAGGGGGGGAAACACCATATATTTT

size: -
J: TRBJ2-2
D: -
V: TRBV11-2
CDR3: CASNQGETGELFF
DNA: TGTGCCAGCAACCAGGGTGAAACCGGGGAGCTGTTTTTT

size: few
J: TRBJ2-3
D: -
V: TRBV27
CDR3: CASISGGGSDTQYF
DNA: TGTGCCAGCATATCGGGCGGCGGATCAGATACGCAGTATTTT

size: few
J: TRBJ1-6
D: -
V: TRBV7-2
CDR3: CASRIYNSPLHF
DNA: TGTGCAAGCAGGATCTATAATTCACCCCTCCACTTT

size: few
J: TRBJ1-1
D: -
V: TRBV18
CDR3: CASSPLQDIGFLNTEAFF
DNA: TGTGCCAGCTCACCGCTACAAGATATCGGGTTTCTGAACACTGAAGCTTTCTTT

size: few
J: TRBJ2-1
D: TRBD1
V: TRBV5-4
CDR3: CASSRQGADNEQFF
DNA: TGTGCCAGCAGCCGACAGGGGGCGGACAATGAGCAGTTCTTC

size: -
J: TRBJ2-7
D: -
V: TRBV12-3/TRBV12-4
CDR3: CASPTRVQTLGEQYF
DNA: TGTGCCAGCCCCACCAGAGTACAAACACTGGGTGAGCAGTACTTC

size: -
J: TRBJ2-3
D: TRBD2
V: TRBV6-2/TRBV6-3
CDR3: CARPKRGCPTDTQYF
DNA: TGTGCCAGACCTAAGCGGGGGTGCCCCACAGATACGCAGTATTTT

size: -
J: TRBJ2-5
D: -
V: TRBV5-1
CDR3: CASSLDGVRGETQYF
DNA: TGCGCCAGCAGCTTGGATGGGGTCAGGGGAGAGACCCAGTACTTC

size: few
J: TRBJ1-4
D: -
V: TRBV29-1
CDR3: CSALSEKLFF
DNA: TGCAGCGCTCTAAGTGAAAAACTGTTTTTT

size: -
J: TRBJ2-1
D: -
V: TRBV28
CDR3: CASSSRRGESGLYNEQFF
DNA: TGTGCCAGCAGTTCGCGACGGGGAGAGTCGGGCCTCTACAATGAGCAGTTCTTC

size: -
J: TRBJ1-4
D: -
V: TRBV6-5
CDR3: CASRNAGLAEKLFF
DNA: TGTGCCAGCAGAAACGCGGGGCTAGCTGAAAAACTGTTTTTT

size: -
J: TRBJ2-1
D: TRBD1
V: TRBV27
CDR3: CASSLGYRGAEQFF
DNA: TGTGCCAGCAGTTTAGGGTACAGGGGGGCTGAGCAGTTCTTC

size: -
J: TRBJ2-7
D: -
V: TRBV6-2/TRBV6-3
CDR3: CASSYSVRAYEQYF
DNA: TGTGCCAGCAGTTACTCGGTAAGAGCCTACGAGCAGTACTTC

size: -
J: TRBJ1-6
D: -
V: TRBV20-1
CDR3: CSASLTDSSPLHF
DNA: TGCAGTGCTAGCCTCACGGATAGTTCACCCCTCCACTTT

size: many
J: TRBJ2-7
D: -
V: TRBV29-1
CDR3: CSVRSQDLTSAEQYF
DNA: TGCAGCGTCCGTAGTCAGGACCTAACGTCTGCCGAGCAGTACTTC

size: many
J: TRBJ2-7
D: TRBD1
V: TRBV7-7
CDR3: CASSLGQGGSYEQYF
DNA: TGTGCTAGCAGCTTAGGACAGGGGGGTTCCTACGAGCAGTACTTC

size: few
J: TRBJ2-2
D: TRBD1
V: TRBV28
CDR3: CASRVVGTANTGELFF
DNA: TGTGCCAGCAGAGTAGTGGGGACAGCCAACACCGGGGAGCTGTTTTTT

size: few
J: TRBJ2-3
D: -
V: TRBV18
CDR3: CASSPGRGGTDTQYF
DNA: TGTGCCAGCTCCCCCGGGAGAGGAGGCACAGATACGCAGTATTTT

size: few
J: TRBJ2-2
D: -
V: TRBV6-1
CDR3: CASSEWVFDQNTGELFF
DNA: TGTGCCAGCAGTGAATGGGTCTTCGACCAGAACACCGGGGAGCTGTTTTTT

size: -
J: TRBJ1-1
D: -
V: TRBV4-1
CDR3: CASSRGELAGEAFF
DNA: TGCGCCAGCAGCCGTGGGGAGCTAGCTGGTGAAGCTTTCTTT

size: many
J: TRBJ2-1
D: -
V: TRBV29-1
CDR3: CSVDRGSGHEQFF
DNA: TGCAGCGTTGATAGGGGTTCAGGCCATGAGCAGTTCTTC

size: once
J: TRBJ1-1
D: -
V: TRBV5-1
CDR3: CASSLAGTQNTEAFF
DNA: TGCGCCAGCAGCTTAGCCGGGACCCAGAACACTGAAGCTTTCTTT

size: many
J: TRBJ2-1
D: TRBD1
V: TRBV18
CDR3: CASSSRDRGIVNEQFF
DNA: TGTGCCAGCTCATCCCGGGACAGGGGGATTGTCAATGAGCAGTTCTTC

size: -
J: TRBJ1-2
D: -
V: TRBV7-9
CDR3: CASSPTSGHLNGYTF
DNA: TGTGCCAGCAGCCCCACATCGGGACACCTAAACGGCTACACCTTC

size: many
J: TRBJ2-7
D: TRBD2
V: TRBV20-1
CDR3: CSATLWTSGDPYEQYF
DNA: TGCAGTGCTACCCTCTGGACTAGCGGGGATCCCTACGAGCAGTACTTC

size: many
J: TRBJ1-1
D: -
V: TRBV7-9
CDR3: CASSPRDNEAFF
DNA: TGTGCCAGCAGCCCCCGGGACAATGAAGCTTTCTTT